Shown below are 17 T cell receptor beta chains from a single sample sequenced in a study of early T cells in non-severe SARS-CoV-2 infection. From the 5' RACE reads, TCRdb called clonotypes with MiXCR, one entry per CDR3 protein. The sample shows about 92,000 distinct CDR3 sequences, around an eighth of them seen only once. What was sequenced was whole blood. Receptor source: an adult who was a healthcare worker with PCR-confirmed SARS-CoV-2 infection or an uninfected control (not recorded which).

This clonotype was counted only a few times. This chain links TRBV20-1 with TRBJ2-3; D is perhaps TRBD2 (6 bases). CDR1 is DFQATT, CDR2 SNEGSKA, per germline (reference sequence). V was cut by 1 base and J by 1 base, with 18 bases left in between. The CDR3 contains 17 residues. The CDR3 DNA reads TGCAGTGCTAGAGCCGGACTGGGACTCCGCCGCACAGATACGCAGTATTTT. Translation: CSARAGLGLRRTDTQYF.

V usage is TRBV5-5 and J usage is TRBJ2-5; D uncertain. Trimming shortened V by 1 base and J by 5 bases, and 12 bases separated the two germline ends. The length of the CDR3 is 14 residues. CDR1 is SGHKS and CDR2 is YYEKEE in the germline V gene (reference sequence). The CDR3 loop reads CASSLNQLGETQYF. DNA of the CDR3: TGTGCCAGCAGCTTGAACCAGCTCGGGGAGACCCAGTACTTC.

This clonotype was observed at least ten times. The DNA of the CDR3 is TGTGCCAGCAGTCCCCAGACTTGGCGGGAGGTAGAAGTACAGTTCTTC. Its translation is CASSPQTWREVEVQFF. This chain joins TRBV2 and TRBJ2-1; TRBD2 agrees at 8 bases. Germline trimming cut 5 bases from V and 13 bases from J; bases unmatched to any gene: 19. Germline V gene sequence: CDR1 SNHLY, CDR2 FYNNEI. The CDR3 totals 16 residues.

The CDR3 DNA sequence: TGCAGCGTTGTTTATGGCAATAGCAATCAGCCCCAGCATTTT. The encoded protein is CSVVYGNSNQPQHF. This chain joins TRBV29-1 and TRBJ1-5; D gene uncertain. CDR3 length equals 14 residues. Germline V gives CDR1 SQVTM, CDR2 ANQGSEA. Trimming stripped 4 bases from V and 0 bases from J, with 10 bases between.

This clonotype was counted between two and nine times. The rearrangement joins TRBV12-3 or TRBV12-4 to TRBJ1-2; D not resolved. The CDR3 spans 11 residues. V shed 5 bases and J shed 8 bases, with 9 bases lying between them. CDR3 bases: TGTGCCAGCAGTCCGTACCCGGGCTACACCTTC. It codes for CASSPYPGYTF.

This clonotype was observed a handful of times. This sequence joins TRBV6-1 and TRBJ2-3; 9 nucleotides line up with TRBD2. Trimming cost V 1 base and J 4 bases; bases outside gene matches: 3. Looked up from germline, CDR1 is MNHNS and CDR2 is SASEGT. The CDR3 is 15 amino acids. The CDR3, as DNA: TGTGCCAGCAGTGAAGGCGGGAGGGCCCCAGATACGCAGTATTTT. Translating gives CASSEGGRAPDTQYF.

Ten or more counts support this clonotype. V is TRBV7-9 and J is TRBJ2-3; D unclear. Trimming took 1 base from V and 6 from J, leaving 8 bases between them. The V gene's germline CDR1 is SEHNR and CDR2 FQNEAQ (reference sequence). The CDR3 runs 13 residues. CDR3: CASSLVGTDTQYF. As DNA, the CDR3 is TGTGCCAGCAGCTTAGTGGGAACGGATACGCAGTATTTT.

This clonotype was observed a few times. This chain links TRBV20-1 with TRBJ2-5; TRBD1 is a possible D gene (6 bases). The CDR3 is 14 residues long. The V and J ends lost 3 bases and 2 bases respectively, with 13 bases between them. Germline V gene data show CDR1 as DFQATT and CDR2 as SNEGSKA (reference sequence). CDR3: CSARTSTGQETQYF. As DNA, the CDR3 is TGCAGTGCTAGGACTTCGACAGGACAAGAGACCCAGTACTTC.

This clonotype came up a few times. The chain combines TRBV20-1 with TRBJ2-4, with unresolved D. Germline V lookup: CDR1 DFQATT, CDR2 SNEGSKA (reference sequence). The CDR3 has 15 residues. Deletions cut 6 bases from V and 0 bases from J, with 15 bases between. This CDR3 reads CSARPPGLAKNIQYF. CDR3 DNA: TGCAGTGCCCGACCTCCAGGTTTAGCCAAAAACATTCAGTACTTC.

This clonotype was recorded many times. The chain carries TRBV7-6 and TRBJ2-6; a possible D gene is TRBD1 (6 bases). This CDR3 contains 17 residues. V gave up 5 bases and J gave up 3 bases, with 17 bases separating them. CDR1 is SGHVS and CDR2 is FNYEAQ in the germline V gene. The CDR3 here is CASSPQTGGSGANVLTF. CDR3 DNA sequence: TGTGCCAGCAGCCCTCAGACAGGTGGGAGTGGGGCCAACGTCCTGACTTTC.

The chain carries TRBV30 and TRBJ2-3, with TRBD2 matching 10 bases. This CDR3 region has 13 residues. Germline CDR1 reads GTSNPN; CDR2 reads SVGIG (reference sequence). V shed 4 bases, J shed 4 bases, and the junction held 2 bases outside the gene matches. The DNA of the CDR3 is TGTGCCTGGAACCTAGCGGGAGCAGATACGCAGTATTTT. As protein: CAWNLAGADTQYF.

This CDR3 reads CAIRPGAGDTEAFF. Written as DNA, the CDR3 is TGTGCCATCAGACCAGGGGCTGGGGACACTGAAGCTTTCTTT. This chain uses TRBV10-3 with TRBJ1-1; D might be TRBD1 (6 bases). The V and J ends lost 6 bases and 3 bases respectively, with 14 bases between them. The germline CDR1 and CDR2 sequences are ENHRY and SYGVKD. The CDR3 consists of 14 residues.

The chain recombines TRBV7-8 with TRBJ1-6; weak D call: TRBD1 (6 bases). V gave up 4 bases and J gave up 17 bases, with 24 bases separating them. Germline V gene lookup returns CDR1 SGHVS and CDR2 FQNEAQ. The CDR3 sequence is 15 residues long. CDR3 DNA: TGTGCCAGCAGCTCCGGAGGGGGACGGAGGCCAACGATCCACTTT. This encodes CASSSGGGRRPTIHF.

This clonotype was detected a few times. The chain couples TRBV6-5 to TRBJ2-4; possibly TRBD2 for D (5 bases). The CDR3 has 16 residues. V was pared by 6 bases and J by 2 bases, with 17 bases between. In germline, CDR1 is MNHEY, CDR2 SVGAGI. The CDR3 DNA reads TGTGCCAGCAGCTTAGGCGGGTTCGGGTCCAAAAACATTCAGTACTTC. Its translation is CASSLGGFGSKNIQYF.

V gene TRBV27 combines with J gene TRBJ1-6; 9 positions match TRBD1. CDR1 and CDR2 from the germline V gene are MNHEY and SMNVEV (reference sequence). This CDR3 has 15 residues. After removal of 4 bases from V and 7 bases from J, the junction contained 5 bases not matched to a gene. The CDR3 DNA sequence: TGTGCCAGCAGTTGGTGGACAGGGGAAAATTCACCCCTCCACTTT. Translated, it gives CASSWWTGENSPLHF.

V gene TRBV5-1 combines with J gene TRBJ2-3; D is possibly TRBD1 (6 bases). V lost 0 bases to trimming and J lost 1 base, with 12 bases between them. The germline gives CDR1 SGHRS, CDR2 YFSETQ. This CDR3 contains 16 residues. The CDR3 DNA follows: TGCGCCAGCAGCTTGGACGGACAGACCCGCACAGATACGCAGTATTTT. Translating it yields CASSLDGQTRTDTQYF.

This clonotype was picked up a small number of times. The J gene is TRBJ2-1, the V gene TRBV3-1; 15 nucleotides align to TRBD2. Germline lookup yields CDR1 LGHDT and CDR2 YNNKEL (reference sequence). The CDR3 covers 17 residues. V was pared by 2 bases and J by 7 bases, with 6 bases of the junction left unmatched. The CDR3 bases are TGTGCCAGCAGCCAAATGGCGGGGACTAGCGGGAGGAATGAGCAGTTCTTC. Its protein product is CASSQMAGTSGRNEQFF.